A single sample gave rise to the 17 T cell receptor beta chains below, sequenced in a study of a mutant IDH1 vaccine in newly diagnosed glioma. Time point denoted: baseline, week 1 (first vaccination visit). Treatment of the sample: pre-vaccination baseline after standard-of-care therapy. Using immunoSEQ multiplex PCR, the repertoire was profiled, and TCRdb retains in-frame clones only, with some absent. The profile shows just under 95,000 clones, around 80% of them singletons. Sequenced here: PBMCs, sampled from a glioma patient treated with radiotherapy, temozolomide or both. The source is a man aged 40-50 years with glioma.

J is TRBJ2-7 and V is TRBV25-1, with 7 bases identical to TRBD2. The CDR3 totals 14 residues. The V gene end was trimmed by 8 bases and the J gene end by 1 base; junction bases not matched to a gene: 8. Germline V CDR1 and CDR2: MGHDK, SYGVNS. The CDR3 sequence: CASSSSGVSYEQYF. The DNA for the CDR3 is TGTGCCAGCTCCTCCAGCGGGGTTTCCTACGAGCAGTACTTC.

This chain uses TRBV5-4 with TRBJ2-7; weak D call: TRBD1 (6 bases). The length of the CDR3 is 14 residues. In germline, CDR1 is SGHNT, CDR2 YYREEE (reference sequence). V lost 4 bases, J lost 6 bases, and 17 bases lay in between. The CDR3 protein is CASSQGQSHSEQYF. Written as DNA, the CDR3 is TGTGCCAGCAGCCAGGGACAATCCCACTCCGAGCAGTACTTC.

This clone appeared once. The gene calls are TRBV30 and TRBJ1-2; 10 bases match TRBD1. The germline V gene has CDR1 GTSNPN and CDR2 SVGIG (reference sequence). This CDR3 contains 16 residues. The V and J ends lost 4 bases and 2 bases, in that order; junction bases with no gene match: 10. Here the CDR3 reads CAWTGGQGTENYGYTF. The CDR3 DNA sequence: TGTGCCTGGACCGGGGGACAGGGGACGGAGAACTATGGCTACACCTTC. Together with reference TRBV30 and TRBJ1-2, the CDR3 gives the full variable domain: SQTIHQWPATLVQPVGSPLSLECTVEGTSNPNLYWYRQAAGRGLQLLFYSVGIGQISSEVPQNLSASRPQDRQFILSSKKLLLSDSGFYLCAWTGGQGTENYGYTFGSGTRLTVV.

The chain combines TRBV30 with TRBJ2-7; perhaps TRBD1 as D (5 bases). The CDR3 has 15 residues. The V gene's germline CDR1 is GTSNPN and CDR2 SVGIG (reference sequence). Trimming removed 3 bases at V and 4 bases at J, with 19 bases between. The CDR3 loop reads CAWSPQWGRSYEQYF. The CDR3 nucleotides are TGTGCCTGGAGCCCTCAGTGGGGCAGATCTTACGAGCAGTACTTC. The full variable domain, rest sourced from reference TRBV30 and TRBJ2-7, is SQTIHQWPATLVQPVGSPLSLECTVEGTSNPNLYWYRQAAGRGLQLLFYSVGIGQISSEVPQNLSASRPQDRQFILSSKKLLLSDSGFYLCAWSPQWGRSYEQYFGPGTRLTVT.

The J gene is TRBJ1-4, the V gene TRBV5-1; D may be TRBD1 (6 bases). The CDR3 length is 14 residues. Germline values: CDR1 SGHRS, CDR2 YFSETQ. The V and J ends lost 6 bases and 1 base respectively, with 10 bases between them. Here the CDR3 DNA reads TGCGCCAGCACCAGGGGAGGAACTAATGAAAAACTGTTTTTT. Protein sequence: CASTRGGTNEKLFF.

The rearrangement links TRBV4-2 to TRBJ2-7, with 9 bases matching TRBD1. CDR3 length: 15 amino acids. Germline lookup yields CDR1 LGHNA and CDR2 YNFKEQ. Trimming cost V 4 bases and J 5 bases; bases outside gene matches: 9. The CDR3 bases are TGTGCCAGCAGCCCCCCCGGGGACAGGGCCCACGAGCAGTACTTC. Protein sequence: CASSPPGDRAHEQYF.

This clone was found many times. This sequence joins TRBV11-3 and TRBJ1-1; 11 nucleotides agree with TRBD1. CDR1 is SGHNT and CDR2 is YENEEA in the germline V gene. The ends lost 6 bases at V and 5 bases at J; junction bases unmatched: 5. The CDR3 totals 14 residues. CDR3 amino acids: CASRGTGGQTEAFF. In nucleotides, the CDR3 is TGTGCCAGCAGAGGGACAGGGGGTCAGACTGAAGCTTTCTTT.

The chain couples TRBV5-8 to TRBJ1-5; D remains unclear. This CDR3 region has 11 residues. V lost 1 base to trimming and J lost 6 bases, with 2 bases between them. Germline CDR1 and CDR2: SGHTS and YDEGEE. The CDR3 loop is CASSLLQPQHF. The CDR3 bases are TGTGCCAGCAGCTTGCTTCAGCCCCAGCATTTT.

V usage is TRBV4-3 and J usage is TRBJ2-1; 9 nucleotides match TRBD2. From germline, CDR1 is LGHNA and CDR2 YSLEER. The CDR3 length is 17 residues. V was clipped by 0 bases and J by 8 bases; unmatched bases: 11. CDR3 DNA: TGCGCCAGCAGCCAAGACCCTAGCGGGGTTGGCAAGGATGAGCAGTTCTTC. Translating gives CASSQDPSGVGKDEQFF.

The chain links TRBV5-5 to TRBJ1-1; unclear D gene. The CDR3 has 14 residues. Per the germline V gene, CDR1 is SGHKS and CDR2 is YYEKEE (reference sequence). V was trimmed by 4 bases and J by 6 bases, leaving 16 bases between them. The CDR3 nucleotides read TGTGCCAGCAGCATCCTGGCCACAACCGCTGAAGCTTTCTTT. Translating it yields CASSILATTAEAFF.

The CDR3, as DNA: TGCAGCGTTGTCGAGGGGGAGAAGGGCTACACCTTC. This codes for CSVVEGEKGYTF. The rearrangement links TRBV29-1 to TRBJ1-2; TRBD1 is a possible D gene (6 bases). From germline, CDR1 is SQVTM and CDR2 ANQGSEA. Trimming removed 4 bases from V and 8 bases from J, with 14 bases in between. This CDR3 is 12 amino acids long.

This sequence joins TRBV28 and TRBJ1-2, with TRBD1 identical over 10 bases. This CDR3 is 15 amino acids long. V was pared by 5 bases and J by 5 bases, with 8 bases of the junction left unmatched. CDR1 MDHEN and CDR2 SYDVKM come from the germline V gene. This chain's CDR3 is CASSIVGQGVYGYTF. The CDR3 coding sequence is TGTGCCAGCAGTATCGTTGGACAGGGGGTTTATGGCTACACCTTC.

The chain carries TRBV11-2 and TRBJ1-1; possibly TRBD1 for D (6 bases). The CDR3 has 18 residues. V was shortened by 2 bases and J by 4 bases, with 23 bases between the two germline ends. CDR1 is SGHAT and CDR2 is FQNNGV in the germline V gene. The CDR3 region is CASSLIQGTNELSTEAFF. The DNA for the CDR3 is TGTGCCAGCAGCTTAATTCAGGGGACGAACGAGCTGAGCACTGAAGCTTTCTTT.

The rearrangement uses TRBV5-1 and TRBJ2-1; 9 nucleotides match TRBD1. The germline gives CDR1 SGHRS, CDR2 YFSETQ. The CDR3 extends over 15 amino acids. Trimming removed 4 bases from V and 2 bases from J; junction bases left unmatched: 4. CDR3 amino acids: CASSEGQGAYNEQFF. DNA for the CDR3: TGCGCCAGCAGCGAGGGACAGGGAGCCTACAATGAGCAGTTCTTC. Looking up the rest from reference TRBV5-1 and TRBJ2-1 gives the full variable domain: KAGVTQTPRYLIKTRGQQVTLSCSPISGHRSVSWYQQTPGQGLQFLFEYFSETQRNKGNFPGRFSGRQFSNSRSEMNVSTLELGDSALYLCASSEGQGAYNEQFFGPGTRLTVL.

V is TRBV10-3 and J is TRBJ1-6, with TRBD1 as a possible D gene (5 bases). Looked up from germline, CDR1 is ENHRY and CDR2 is SYGVKD. V was pared by 6 bases and J by 6 bases, with 18 bases between. The CDR3 runs to 16 residues. CDR3 loop: CAIREETGGVNSPLHF. For the CDR3, the DNA is TGTGCCATCAGGGAGGAAACAGGCGGGGTTAATTCACCCCTCCACTTT.

The J gene is TRBJ2-2, the V gene TRBV18; the match to TRBD2 covers 12 bases. The V and J ends lost 6 bases and 4 bases, in that order; junction bases with no gene match: 6. The V gene's germline CDR1 is KGHSH and CDR2 LQKENI. CDR3 length: 16 amino acids. CDR3: CASSEGLAGRTGELFF. The CDR3 coding sequence is TGTGCCAGCTCTGAGGGACTAGCGGGCCGCACCGGGGAGCTGTTTTTT.

This chain uses TRBV30 with TRBJ2-1; 8 bases fit TRBD2. V gave up 0 bases and J gave up 9 bases; unmatched junction bases: 7. This CDR3 contains 14 residues. CDR1 is GTSNPN and CDR2 is SVGIG in the germline V gene (reference sequence). The CDR3 loop is CAWSVREGLGEQFF. The CDR3 DNA reads TGTGCCTGGAGTGTTCGGGAGGGCCTTGGTGAGCAGTTCTTC.